A selection of T cell receptor beta chains follows, all from one sample in a study of CD8+ T cells in alopecia areata. This table comes from immunoSEQ multiplex PCR, and its TCRdb copy is limited to in-frame clones, with some not included. Of approximately 150,000 clones in the sample, around 87% were seen once. The specimen comprised CD8+ T cells sorted from blood, sampled at week 0. The receptors originated from a human donor with alopecia areata. Both conserved end residues are part of each CDR3. A D gene is named only where the DNA matches it firmly. The size field is filled for only some rows; it gives once, few, many or a size class.

CDR3	DNA	size	D	V	J
CASGRASGSGYEQFF	TGTGCCAGCGGCCGGGCGAGTGGTAGCGGGTATGAGCAGTTCTTC	NA	TRBD2	TRBV11-3	TRBJ2-1
CASSHGPGTFYEQYF	TGTGCCAGCAGCCACGGACCGGGCACCTTTTACGAGCAGTACTTC	once	NA	TRBV14	TRBJ2-7
CATSTPLAPYNEQFF	TGTGCCACCTCCACCCCACTAGCGCCCTACAATGAGCAGTTCTTC	NA	TRBD2	TRBV2	TRBJ2-1
CATQGAARSTDTQYF	TGTGCCACCCAGGGGGCGGCTCGTAGCACAGATACGCAGTATTTT	NA	TRBD1	TRBV19	TRBJ2-3
CASSFASEQFF	TGTGCCAGCAGTTTTGCGAGTGAGCAGTTCTTC	NA	NA	TRBV27	TRBJ2-1
CASSSDRTNTDTQYF	TGTGCCAGCAGTTCTGACAGAACTAACACAGATACGCAGTATTTT	NA	NA	TRBV27	TRBJ2-3
CASSMGETQYF	TGTGCCAGTAGTATGGGGGAGACCCAGTACTTC	NA	NA	TRBV19	TRBJ2-5
CSVAHEDRGYNEQFF	TGCAGCGTTGCGCATGAGGACAGGGGGTACAATGAGCAGTTCTTC	few	TRBD1	TRBV29-1	TRBJ2-1
CSVEDAGEALFF	TGCAGCGTTGAAGACGCAGGGGAAGCACTGTTTTTT	NA	NA	TRBV29-1	TRBJ1-4
CASGPVVSGANVLTF	TGTGCCAGTGGCCCGGTAGTCTCTGGGGCCAACGTCCTGACTTTC	few	NA	TRBV19	TRBJ2-6
CASSSPRDTIYEQYF	TGTGCCAGCAGTTCACCCCGGGACACAATCTACGAGCAGTACTTC	NA	NA	TRBV28	TRBJ2-7
CASSLATINPGGSDEQYF	TGCGCCAGCAGCTTGGCCACCATCAATCCAGGGGGCTCGGACGAGCAGTACTTC	NA	TRBD1	TRBV5-1	TRBJ2-7
CASSLQGHTEAFF	TGTGCCAGCAGCCTCCAGGGTCACACTGAAGCTTTCTTT	NA	NA	TRBV7-9	TRBJ1-1
CASSPAWGDSNTEAFF	TGTGCCAGCAGCCCCGCATGGGGCGACTCGAACACTGAAGCTTTCTTT	once	NA	TRBV7-2	TRBJ1-1
CSVVTSGKAVEQYF	TGCAGCGTTGTGACTAGCGGGAAGGCCGTGGAGCAGTACTTC	NA	TRBD2	TRBV29-1	TRBJ2-7
CASSEGNRGTTHLYQPQHF	TGTGCCAGCAGTGAGGGAAATCGTGGGACAACTCACTTATATCAGCCCCAGCATTTT	NA	NA	TRBV2	TRBJ1-5
CASTLSERSSYEQYF	TGTGCCAGCACCCTGAGCGAGAGATCAAGCTACGAGCAGTACTTC	once	NA	TRBV7-9	TRBJ2-7
CASRGGGPNTGELFF	TGTGCCAGTCGTGGCGGGGGGCCGAACACCGGGGAGCTGTTTTTT	NA	TRBD2	TRBV6-6	TRBJ2-2
CASKGSAYEQYF	TGTGCCAGCAAGGGCTCCGCCTACGAGCAGTACTTC	NA	NA	TRBV6-5	TRBJ2-7
CASSGLTQKYEKLFF	TGTGCCAGCAGCGGCTTAACCCAGAAATATGAAAAACTGTTTTTT	NA	NA	TRBV7-9	TRBJ1-4
CASSSVDPAYEQYF	TGTGCCAGCAGCTCCGTGGACCCAGCCTACGAGCAGTACTTC	once	NA	TRBV7-9	TRBJ2-7
CASYGEGTQYF	TGTGCCAGTTATGGAGAGGGAACGCAGTATTTT	NA	NA	TRBV7-9	TRBJ2-3
CASSDPGVQPQHF	TGTGCCAGCAGTGACCCAGGCGTGCAGCCCCAGCATTTT	once	NA	TRBV6-1	TRBJ1-5
CAISDLGTGSYEQYF	TGTGCCATCAGTGACCTGGGGACAGGCTCCTACGAGCAGTACTTC	NA	TRBD1	TRBV10-3	TRBJ2-7
CASSLLGAPGDTQYF	TGTGCCAGCAGCCTCTTGGGGGCCCCCGGGGATACGCAGTATTTT	once	NA	TRBV7-6	TRBJ2-3